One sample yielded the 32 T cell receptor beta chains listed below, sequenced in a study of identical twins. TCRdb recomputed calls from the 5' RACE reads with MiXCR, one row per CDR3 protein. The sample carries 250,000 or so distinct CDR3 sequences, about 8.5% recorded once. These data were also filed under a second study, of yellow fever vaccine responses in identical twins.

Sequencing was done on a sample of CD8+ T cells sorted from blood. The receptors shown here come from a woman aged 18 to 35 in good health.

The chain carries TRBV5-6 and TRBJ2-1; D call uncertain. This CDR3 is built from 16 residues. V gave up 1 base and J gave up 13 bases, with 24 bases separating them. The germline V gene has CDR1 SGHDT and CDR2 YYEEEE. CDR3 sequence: CASSLSLTARVSGQFF. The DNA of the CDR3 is TGTGCCAGCAGCTTGTCCCTTACTGCTCGGGTGTCGGGCCAGTTCTTC.

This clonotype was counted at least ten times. The CDR3 loop reads CASSVADIAGVEQFF. The CDR3, as DNA: TGTGCCAGCAGCGTAGCGGACATAGCGGGAGTTGAGCAGTTCTTC. The chain is built from TRBV9 and TRBJ2-1; TRBD2 agrees at 9 bases. There are 15 residues in the CDR3. CDR1 SGDLS and CDR2 YYNGEE come from the germline V gene. The trim removed 0 bases at V and 9 bases at J, leaving 7 bases unmatched. Based on the CDR3 plus reference TRBV9 and TRBJ2-1, the full variable domain is DSGVTQTPKHLITATGQRVTLRCSPRSGDLSVYWYQQSLDQGLQFLIQYYNGEERAKGNILERFSAQQFPDLHSELNLSSLELGDSALYFCASSVADIAGVEQFFGPGTRLTVL.

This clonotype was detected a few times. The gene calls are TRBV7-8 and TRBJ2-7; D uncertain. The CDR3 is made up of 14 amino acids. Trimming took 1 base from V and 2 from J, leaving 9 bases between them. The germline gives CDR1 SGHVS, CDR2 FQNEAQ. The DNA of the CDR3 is TGTGCCAGCAGCTTAGACGGCGGAACCTACGAGCAGTACTTC. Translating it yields CASSLDGGTYEQYF.

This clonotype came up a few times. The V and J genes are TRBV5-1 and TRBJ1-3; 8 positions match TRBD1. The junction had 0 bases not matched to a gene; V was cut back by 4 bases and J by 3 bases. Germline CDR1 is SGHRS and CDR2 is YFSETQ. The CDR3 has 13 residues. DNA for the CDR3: TGCGCCAGCAGCGACAGGGGTGGAAACACCATATATTTT. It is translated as CASSDRGGNTIYF.

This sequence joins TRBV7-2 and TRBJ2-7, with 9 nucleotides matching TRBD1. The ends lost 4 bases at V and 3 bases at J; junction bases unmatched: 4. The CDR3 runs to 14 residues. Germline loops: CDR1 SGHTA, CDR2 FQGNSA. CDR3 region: CASSWTGANYEQYF. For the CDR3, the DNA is TGTGCCAGCAGCTGGACAGGGGCGAACTACGAGCAGTACTTC. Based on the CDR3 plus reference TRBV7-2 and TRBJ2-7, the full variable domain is GAGVSQSPSNKVTEKGKDVELRCDPISGHTALYWYRQSLGQGLEFLIYFQGNSAPDKSGLPSDRFSAERTGGSVSTLTIQRTQQEDSAVYLCASSWTGANYEQYFGPGTRLTVT.

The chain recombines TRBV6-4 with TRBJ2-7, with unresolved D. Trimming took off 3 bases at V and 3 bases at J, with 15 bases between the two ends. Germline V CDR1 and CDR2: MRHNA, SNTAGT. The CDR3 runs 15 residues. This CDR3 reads CASSEFDGKGYEQYF. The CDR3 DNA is TGTGCCAGCAGTGAGTTTGATGGGAAGGGCTACGAGCAGTACTTC.

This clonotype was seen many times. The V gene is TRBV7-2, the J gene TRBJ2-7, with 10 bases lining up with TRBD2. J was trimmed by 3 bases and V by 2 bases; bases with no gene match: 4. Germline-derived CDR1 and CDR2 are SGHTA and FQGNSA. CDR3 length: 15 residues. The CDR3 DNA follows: TGTGCCAGCAGCTTAAGCGGGGGGGCCGTCTACGAGCAGTACTTC. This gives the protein CASSLSGGAVYEQYF.

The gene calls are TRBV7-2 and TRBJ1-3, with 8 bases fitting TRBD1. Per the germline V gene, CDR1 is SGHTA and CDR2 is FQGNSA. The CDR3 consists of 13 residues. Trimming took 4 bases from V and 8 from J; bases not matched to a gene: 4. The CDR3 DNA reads TGTGCCAGCAGCTCGGACAGGGCTGACACCATATATTTT. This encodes CASSSDRADTIYF.

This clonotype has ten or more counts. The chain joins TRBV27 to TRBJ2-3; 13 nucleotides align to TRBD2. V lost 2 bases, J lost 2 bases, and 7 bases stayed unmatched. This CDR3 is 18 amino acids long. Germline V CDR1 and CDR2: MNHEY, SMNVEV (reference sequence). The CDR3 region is CASSLLPGLAGITDTQYF. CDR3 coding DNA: TGTGCCAGCAGTTTACTCCCGGGACTAGCGGGAATCACAGATACGCAGTATTTT.

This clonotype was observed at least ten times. The CDR3: CASSFGGGPQETQYF. The CDR3 nucleotides read TGCGCCAGCAGCTTCGGTGGCGGTCCCCAAGAGACCCAGTACTTC. V is TRBV5-1 and J is TRBJ2-5; no definite D call. The CDR3 extends over 15 amino acids. V was trimmed by 2 bases and J by 1 base, leaving 12 bases between them. Looked up from germline, CDR1 is SGHRS and CDR2 is YFSETQ.

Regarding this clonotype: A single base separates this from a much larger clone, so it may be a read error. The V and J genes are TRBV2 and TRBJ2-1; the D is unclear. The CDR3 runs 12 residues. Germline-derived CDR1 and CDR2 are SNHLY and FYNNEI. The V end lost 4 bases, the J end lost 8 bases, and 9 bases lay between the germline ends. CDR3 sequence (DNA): TGTGCCAGCAGTGGAGTGAGAGATGAGCAGTTCTTC. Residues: CASSGVRDEQFF. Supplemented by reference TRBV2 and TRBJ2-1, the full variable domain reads EPEVTQTPSHQVTQMGQEVILRCVPISNHLYFYWYRQILGQKVEFLVSFYNNEISEKSEIFDDQFSVERPDGSNFTLKIRSTKLEDSAMYFCASSGVRDEQFFGPGTRLTVL.

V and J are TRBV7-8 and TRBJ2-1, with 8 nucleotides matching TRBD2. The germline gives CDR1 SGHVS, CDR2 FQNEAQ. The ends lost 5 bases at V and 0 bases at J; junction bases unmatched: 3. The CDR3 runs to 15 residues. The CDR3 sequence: CASSAGGVSYNEQFF. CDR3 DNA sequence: TGTGCCAGCAGCGCCGGGGGGGTCTCCTACAATGAGCAGTTCTTC.

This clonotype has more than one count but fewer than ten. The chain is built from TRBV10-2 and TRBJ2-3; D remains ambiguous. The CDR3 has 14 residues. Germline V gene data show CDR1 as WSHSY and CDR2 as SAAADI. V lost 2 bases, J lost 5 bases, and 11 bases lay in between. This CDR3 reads CASSEERPLDTQYF. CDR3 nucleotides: TGCGCCAGCAGTGAGGAGCGCCCCCTAGATACGCAGTATTTT.

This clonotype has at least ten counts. The CDR3 DNA follows: TGTGCCAGCAGCCCGGGGGGGGCCTACGAGCAGTACTTC. It codes for CASSPGGAYEQYF. V gene TRBV7-9 combines with J gene TRBJ2-7, with TRBD2 matching 8 bases. With 5 bases clipped from V and 2 bases from J, the junction kept 2 bases outside the gene matches. Germline V CDR1 and CDR2: SEHNR, FQNEAQ (reference sequence). The CDR3 runs to 13 residues.

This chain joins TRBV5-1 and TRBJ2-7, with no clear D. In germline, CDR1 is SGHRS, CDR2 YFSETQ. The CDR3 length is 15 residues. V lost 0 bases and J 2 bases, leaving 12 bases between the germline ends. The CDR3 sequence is CASSLEATDTYEQYF. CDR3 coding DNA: TGCGCCAGCAGCTTGGAGGCTACCGACACCTACGAGCAGTACTTC.

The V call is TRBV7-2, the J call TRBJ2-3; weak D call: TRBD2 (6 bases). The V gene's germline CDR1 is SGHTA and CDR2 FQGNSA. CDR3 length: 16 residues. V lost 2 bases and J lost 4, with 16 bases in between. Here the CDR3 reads CASSLLGGGMADTQYF. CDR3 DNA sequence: TGTGCCAGCAGCTTACTTGGTGGGGGGATGGCAGATACGCAGTATTTT.

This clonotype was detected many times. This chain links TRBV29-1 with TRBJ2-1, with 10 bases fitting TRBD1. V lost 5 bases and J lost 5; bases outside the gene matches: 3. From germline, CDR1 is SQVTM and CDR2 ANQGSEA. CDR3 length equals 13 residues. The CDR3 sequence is CSVLDRGNNEQFF. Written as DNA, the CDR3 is TGCAGCGTTCTGGACAGGGGGAACAATGAGCAGTTCTTC.

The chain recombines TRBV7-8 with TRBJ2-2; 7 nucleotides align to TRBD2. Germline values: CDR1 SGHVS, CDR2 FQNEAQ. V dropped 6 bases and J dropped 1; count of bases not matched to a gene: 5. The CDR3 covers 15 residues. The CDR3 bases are TGTGCCAGCAGACCCGCGGGGGTGAACACCGGGGAGCTGTTTTTT. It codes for CASRPAGVNTGELFF.

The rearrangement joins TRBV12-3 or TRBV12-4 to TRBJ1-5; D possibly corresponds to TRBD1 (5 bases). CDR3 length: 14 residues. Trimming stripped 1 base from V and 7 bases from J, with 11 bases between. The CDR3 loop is CASSLGGAKQPQHF. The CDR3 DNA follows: TGTGCCAGCAGTTTAGGAGGGGCAAAACAGCCCCAGCATTTT.

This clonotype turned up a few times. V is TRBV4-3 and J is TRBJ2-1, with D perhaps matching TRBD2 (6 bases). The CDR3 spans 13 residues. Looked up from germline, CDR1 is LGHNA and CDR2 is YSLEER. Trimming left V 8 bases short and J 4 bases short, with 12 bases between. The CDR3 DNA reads TGCGCCAGCGGTCCCGGGAGATACAATGAGCAGTTCTTC. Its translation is CASGPGRYNEQFF.

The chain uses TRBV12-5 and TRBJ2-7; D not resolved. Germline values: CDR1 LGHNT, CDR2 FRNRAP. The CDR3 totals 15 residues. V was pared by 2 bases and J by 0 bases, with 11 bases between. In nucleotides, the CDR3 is TGTGCTAGTGGTTTGCCCTGCACCCGCTCCTACGAGCAGTACTTC. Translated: CASGLPCTRSYEQYF.

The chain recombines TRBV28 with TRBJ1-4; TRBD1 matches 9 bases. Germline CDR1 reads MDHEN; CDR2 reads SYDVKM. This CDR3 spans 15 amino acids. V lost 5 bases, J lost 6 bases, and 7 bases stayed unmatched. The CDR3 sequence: CASSLRTGEDEKLFF. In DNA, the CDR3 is TGTGCCAGCAGTCTCAGGACAGGGGAAGATGAAAAACTGTTTTTT.

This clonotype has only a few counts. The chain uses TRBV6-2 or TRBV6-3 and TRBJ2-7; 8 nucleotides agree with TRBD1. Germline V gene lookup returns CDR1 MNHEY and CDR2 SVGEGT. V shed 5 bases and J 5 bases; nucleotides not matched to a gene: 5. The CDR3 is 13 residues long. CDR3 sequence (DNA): TGTGCCAGCAGTCCAGGGGGCTTTCACGAGCAGTACTTC. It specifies CASSPGGFHEQYF.

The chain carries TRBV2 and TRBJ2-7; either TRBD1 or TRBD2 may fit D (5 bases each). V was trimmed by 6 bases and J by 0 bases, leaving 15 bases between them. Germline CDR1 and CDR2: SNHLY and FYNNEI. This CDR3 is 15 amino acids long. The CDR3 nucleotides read TGTGCCAGCAGGGACGCTGGGACGGCCTCCTACGAGCAGTACTTC. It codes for CASRDAGTASYEQYF.

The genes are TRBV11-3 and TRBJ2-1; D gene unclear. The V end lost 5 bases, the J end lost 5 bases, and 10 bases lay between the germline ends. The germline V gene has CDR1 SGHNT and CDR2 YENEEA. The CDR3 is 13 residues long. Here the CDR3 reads CASSGRNNNEQFF. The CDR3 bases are TGTGCCAGCAGCGGCCGAAATAACAATGAGCAGTTCTTC.

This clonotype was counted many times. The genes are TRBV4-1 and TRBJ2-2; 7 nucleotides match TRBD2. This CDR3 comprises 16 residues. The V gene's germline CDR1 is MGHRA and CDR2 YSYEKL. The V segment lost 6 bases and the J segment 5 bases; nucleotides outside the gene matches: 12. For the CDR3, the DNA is TGCGCCAGCAGTCAACCGACAGCGGGGTATACCGGGGAGCTGTTTTTT. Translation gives CASSQPTAGYTGELFF.

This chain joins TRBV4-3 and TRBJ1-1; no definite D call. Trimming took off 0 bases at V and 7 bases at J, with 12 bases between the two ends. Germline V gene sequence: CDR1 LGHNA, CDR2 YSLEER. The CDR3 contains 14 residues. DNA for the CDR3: TGCGCCAGCAGCCAAGATCAGGAATTAGATGAAGCTTTCTTT. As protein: CASSQDQELDEAFF.

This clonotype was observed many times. The CDR3 DNA is TGTGCCAGCAGCTTAGAGACTAGCGGGGAATACACCGGGGAGCTGTTTTTT. Its protein is CASSLETSGEYTGELFF. The V call is TRBV11-2, the J call TRBJ2-2; TRBD2 aligns across 11 bases. Per germline, CDR1 SGHAT and CDR2 FQNNGV. CDR3 length equals 17 residues. The V segment lost 0 bases and the J segment 3 bases; nucleotides outside the gene matches: 3.

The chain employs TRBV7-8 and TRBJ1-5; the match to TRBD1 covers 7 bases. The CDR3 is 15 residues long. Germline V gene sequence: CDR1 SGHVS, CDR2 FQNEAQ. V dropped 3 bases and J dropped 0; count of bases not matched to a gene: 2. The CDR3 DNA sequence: TGTGCCAGCAGCTTCCGACAGGGTAGCAATCAGCCCCAGCATTTT. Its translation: CASSFRQGSNQPQHF. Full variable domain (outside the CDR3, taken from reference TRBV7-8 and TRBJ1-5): GAGVSQSPRYKVAKRGQDVALRCDPISGHVSLFWYQQALGQGPEFLTYFQNEAQLDKSGLPSDRFFAERPEGSVSTLKIQRTQQEDSAVYLCASSFRQGSNQPQHFGDGTRLSIL.

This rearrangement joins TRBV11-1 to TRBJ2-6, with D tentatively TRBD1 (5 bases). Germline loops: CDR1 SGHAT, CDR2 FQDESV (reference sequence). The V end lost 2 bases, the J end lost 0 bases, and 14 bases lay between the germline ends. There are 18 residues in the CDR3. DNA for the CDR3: TGTGCCAGCAGCTTACGGTTGACAGAGCGCTCTGGGGCCAACGTCCTGACTTTC. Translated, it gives CASSLRLTERSGANVLTF.

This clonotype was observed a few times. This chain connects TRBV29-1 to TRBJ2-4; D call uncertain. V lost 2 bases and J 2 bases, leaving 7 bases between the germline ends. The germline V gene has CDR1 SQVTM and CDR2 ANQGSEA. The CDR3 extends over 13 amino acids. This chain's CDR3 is CSVEMPSKNIQYF. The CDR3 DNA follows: TGCAGCGTTGAAATGCCCTCCAAAAACATTCAGTACTTC.

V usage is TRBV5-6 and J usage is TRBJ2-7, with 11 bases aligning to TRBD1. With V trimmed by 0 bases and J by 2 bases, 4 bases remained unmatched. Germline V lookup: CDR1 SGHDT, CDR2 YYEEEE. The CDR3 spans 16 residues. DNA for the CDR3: TGTGCCAGCAGCTTGGCTTCGGGACAGGGGGCCTACGAGCAGTACTTC. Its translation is CASSLASGQGAYEQYF.